The 5 T cell receptor beta chains below come from one sample, sequenced in a study of blood T cells in healthy people across ages. Combining a sample-barcoded 5' primer with a J-beta primer mix, a second PCR ran for 7 to 11 cycles. TCRdb called the 5' RACE reads again in MiXCR, with one record for every CDR3 protein. Of over 1,500,000 distinct CDR3 sequences in the sample, roughly 50% are singletons; the top ten hold over 2%. Sequencing was done on a sample of blood. These receptors all stem from a woman in her forties in good health.

The chain links TRBV7-2 to TRBJ2-3; 7 nucleotides agree with TRBD2. The V segment lost 3 bases and the J segment 4 bases; nucleotides outside the gene matches: 10. The CDR3 has 16 residues. The V gene's germline CDR1 is SGHTA and CDR2 FQGNSA. CDR3 sequence reads: CASSLGGSGPADTQYF. Written as DNA, the CDR3 is TGTGCCAGCAGCTTGGGGGGGTCGGGTCCCGCAGATACGCAGTATTTT.

The chain recombines TRBV7-9 with TRBJ1-1; D gene unclear. Germline assignment: CDR1 SEHNR and CDR2 FQNEAQ (reference sequence). Trimming left V 1 base short and J 8 bases short, with 8 bases between. The CDR3 is 12 residues long. CDR3 in amino acids: CASSLVSREAFF. CDR3 coding DNA: TGTGCCAGCAGCTTAGTGAGCCGCGAAGCTTTCTTT.

The chain employs TRBV6-2 or TRBV6-3 and TRBJ1-5, with TRBD1 matching over 8 bases. Germline V CDR1 and CDR2: MNHEY, SVGEGT. V was clipped by 2 bases and J by 4 bases; unmatched bases: 4. The CDR3 has 15 amino acids. The CDR3 DNA is TGTGCCAGCAGTTACGTGGACAGGGTGAATCAGCCCCAGCATTTT. It yields the protein CASSYVDRVNQPQHF.

The chain recombines TRBV6-5 with TRBJ1-1; 9 positions match TRBD1. V lost 4 bases and J lost 7; bases outside the gene matches: 10. Germline V gene sequence: CDR1 MNHEY, CDR2 SVGAGI. The CDR3 loop spans 15 amino acids. CDR3 sequence (DNA): TGTGCCAGCAGTTTCACCGGGACAGGGCCATTTGAAGCTTTCTTT. Translated, it gives CASSFTGTGPFEAFF.

This clonotype was seen a handful of times. The V gene is TRBV7-9, the J gene TRBJ2-1, with D perhaps given as TRBD1 or TRBD2 (6 bases each). Germline V lookup: CDR1 SEHNR, CDR2 FQNEAQ (reference sequence). Trimming took off 5 bases at V and 0 bases at J, with 17 bases between the two ends. The CDR3 sequence is 17 residues long. The CDR3 DNA follows: TGTGCCAGCAGCCGGGTCGGGGGCCGGAGCTCCTACAATGAGCAGTTCTTC. Translated, it gives CASSRVGGRSSYNEQFF. Full variable domain (rest looked up from reference TRBV7-9 and TRBJ2-1): DTGVSQNPRHKITKRGQNVTFRCDPISEHNRLYWYRQTLGQGPEFLTYFQNEAQLEKSRLLSDRFSAERPKGSFSTLEIQRTEQGDSAMYLCASSRVGGRSSYNEQFFGPGTRLTVL.